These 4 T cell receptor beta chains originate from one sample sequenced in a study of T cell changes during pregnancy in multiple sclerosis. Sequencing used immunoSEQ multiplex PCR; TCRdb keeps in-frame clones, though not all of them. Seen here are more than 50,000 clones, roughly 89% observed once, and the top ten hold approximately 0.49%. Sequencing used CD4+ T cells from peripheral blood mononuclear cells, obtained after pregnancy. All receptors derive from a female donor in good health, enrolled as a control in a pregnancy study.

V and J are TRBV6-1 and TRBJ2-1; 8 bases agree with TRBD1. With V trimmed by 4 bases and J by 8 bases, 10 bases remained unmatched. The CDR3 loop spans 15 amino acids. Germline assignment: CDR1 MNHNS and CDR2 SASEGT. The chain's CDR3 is CASSAPGQVEDEQFF. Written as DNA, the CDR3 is TGTGCCAGCAGTGCCCCGGGACAGGTAGAGGATGAGCAGTTCTTC.

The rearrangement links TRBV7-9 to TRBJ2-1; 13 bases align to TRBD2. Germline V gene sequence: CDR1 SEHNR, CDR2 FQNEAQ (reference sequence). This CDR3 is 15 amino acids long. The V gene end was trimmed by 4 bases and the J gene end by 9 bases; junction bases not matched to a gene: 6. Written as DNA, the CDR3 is TGTGCCAGCAGCTCAAGACTAGCGGGGGGCTCTGAGCAGTTCTTC. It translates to CASSSRLAGGSEQFF.

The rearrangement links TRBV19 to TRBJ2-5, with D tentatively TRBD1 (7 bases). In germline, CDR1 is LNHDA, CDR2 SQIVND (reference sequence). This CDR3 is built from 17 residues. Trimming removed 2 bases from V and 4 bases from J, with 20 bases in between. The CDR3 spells CASSIPRGERGGETQYF. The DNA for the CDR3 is TGTGCCAGTAGTATACCCAGGGGGGAACGAGGTGGAGAGACCCAGTACTTC.

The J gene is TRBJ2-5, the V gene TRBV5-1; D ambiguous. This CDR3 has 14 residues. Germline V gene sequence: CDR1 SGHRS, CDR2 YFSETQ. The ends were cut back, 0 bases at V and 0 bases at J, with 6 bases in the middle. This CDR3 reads CASSLGGDQETQYF. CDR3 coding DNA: TGCGCCAGCAGCTTGGGTGGAGACCAAGAGACCCAGTACTTC.